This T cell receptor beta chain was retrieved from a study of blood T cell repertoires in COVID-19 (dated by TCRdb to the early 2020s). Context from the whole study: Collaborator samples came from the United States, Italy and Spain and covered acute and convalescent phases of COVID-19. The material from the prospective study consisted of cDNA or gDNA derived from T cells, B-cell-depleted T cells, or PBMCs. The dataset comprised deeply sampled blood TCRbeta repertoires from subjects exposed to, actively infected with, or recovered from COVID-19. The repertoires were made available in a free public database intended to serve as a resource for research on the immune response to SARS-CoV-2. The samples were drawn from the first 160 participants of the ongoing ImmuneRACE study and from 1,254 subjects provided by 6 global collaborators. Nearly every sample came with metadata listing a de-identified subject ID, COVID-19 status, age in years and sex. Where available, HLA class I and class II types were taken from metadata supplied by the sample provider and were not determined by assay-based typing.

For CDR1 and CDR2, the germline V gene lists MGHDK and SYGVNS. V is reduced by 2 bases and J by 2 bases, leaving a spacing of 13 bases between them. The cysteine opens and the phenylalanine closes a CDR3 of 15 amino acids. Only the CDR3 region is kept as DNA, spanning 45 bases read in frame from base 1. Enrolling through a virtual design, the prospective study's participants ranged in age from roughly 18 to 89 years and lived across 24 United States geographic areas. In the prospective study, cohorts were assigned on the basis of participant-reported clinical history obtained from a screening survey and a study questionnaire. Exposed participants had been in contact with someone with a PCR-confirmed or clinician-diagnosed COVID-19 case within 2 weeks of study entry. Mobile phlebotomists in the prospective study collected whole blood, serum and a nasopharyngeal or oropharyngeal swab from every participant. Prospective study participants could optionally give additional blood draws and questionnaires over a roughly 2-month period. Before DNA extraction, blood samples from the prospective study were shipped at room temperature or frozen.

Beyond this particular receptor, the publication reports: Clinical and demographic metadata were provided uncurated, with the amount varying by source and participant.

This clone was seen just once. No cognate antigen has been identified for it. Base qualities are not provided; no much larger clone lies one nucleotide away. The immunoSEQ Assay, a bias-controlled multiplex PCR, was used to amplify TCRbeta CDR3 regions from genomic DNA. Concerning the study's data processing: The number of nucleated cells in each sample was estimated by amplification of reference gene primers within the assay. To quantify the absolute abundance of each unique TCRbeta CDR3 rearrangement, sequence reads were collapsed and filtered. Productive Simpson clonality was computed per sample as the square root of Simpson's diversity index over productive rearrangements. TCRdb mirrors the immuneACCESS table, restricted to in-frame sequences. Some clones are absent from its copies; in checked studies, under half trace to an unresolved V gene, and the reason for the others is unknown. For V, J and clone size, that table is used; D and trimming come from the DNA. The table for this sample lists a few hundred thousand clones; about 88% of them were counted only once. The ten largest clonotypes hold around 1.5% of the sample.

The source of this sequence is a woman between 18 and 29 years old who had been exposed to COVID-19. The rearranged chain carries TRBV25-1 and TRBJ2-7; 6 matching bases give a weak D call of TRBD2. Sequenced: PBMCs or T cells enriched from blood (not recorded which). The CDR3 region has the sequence CASSEGGGPPYEQYF. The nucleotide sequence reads TGTGCCAGCAGTGAAGGGGGAGGCCCACCCTACGAGCAGTACTTC.